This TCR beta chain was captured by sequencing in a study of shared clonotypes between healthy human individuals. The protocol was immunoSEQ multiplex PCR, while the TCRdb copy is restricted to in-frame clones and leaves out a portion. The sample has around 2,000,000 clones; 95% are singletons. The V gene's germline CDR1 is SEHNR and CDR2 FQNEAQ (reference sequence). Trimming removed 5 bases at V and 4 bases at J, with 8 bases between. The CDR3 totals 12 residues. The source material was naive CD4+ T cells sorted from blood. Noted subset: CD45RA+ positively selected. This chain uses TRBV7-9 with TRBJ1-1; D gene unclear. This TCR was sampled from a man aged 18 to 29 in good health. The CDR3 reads CASSPGFTEAFF. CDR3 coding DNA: TGTGCCAGCAGCCCCGGGTTCACTGAAGCTTTCTTT.